This TCR beta chain was identified in a study of blood T cell repertoires in COVID-19. The method was immunoSEQ multiplex PCR; TCRdb's version includes in-frame clones alone and lacks a portion of them. The sample lists approximately 270,000 clones, over 75% seen once, with 9.5% to 11% in the top ten. Germline values: CDR1 SGHAT, CDR2 FQNNGV. The CDR3 runs 14 residues. The ends were cut back, 1 base at V and 7 bases at J, with 8 bases in the middle. This clonotype originated in a woman aged 70-85 years with acute or convalescent COVID-19. The source material was peripheral blood. The chain combines TRBV11-2 with TRBJ1-6; D unclear. CDR3: CASSLGRENSPLHF. The CDR3 coding sequence is TGTGCCAGCAGCTTAGGGAGGGAGAATTCACCCCTCCACTTT.